Below are 27 T cell receptor beta chains sequenced from a single sample in a study of tumor-infiltrating lymphocytes in primary liver carcinoma. Production of TCR beta cDNA used 400 to 650 ng total RNA together with a constant-region primer. Three nested multiplex PCR rounds, a slightly modified ARM-PCR, produced the libraries for TCR beta. PCR rounds one and two used TRBV1-TRBV30 forward primers with a C-beta reverse primer for around 10 cycles each. TCRdb called the multiplex PCR reads again in MiXCR, with one record for every CDR3 protein. Of about 20,000 distinct CDR3 sequences listed, 60% to 85% are singletons. From roughly 20-30 mg of unsorted bulk tissue, DNA and RNA were co-extracted together. Sequenced sample: liver tumor tissue from sampling region 4. The subset was: tumor region T4, right-lateral pole. These receptors all come from a woman under 40 with primary liver carcinoma and hepatitis B virus infection.

V gene TRBV11-2 combines with J gene TRBJ1-4, with D possibly being TRBD1 (5 bases). Deletions cut 10 bases from V and 10 bases from J, with 16 bases between. The CDR3 length is 12 residues. The germline V gene encodes CDR1 SGHAT and CDR2 FQNNGV. The CDR3 loop reads CATSPCGGKLFF. In DNA form, the CDR3 reads TGTGCCACAAGCCCCTGTGGGGGAAAACTGTTTTTT.

A note on this clonotype: Relative to the germline gene, one junction end is altered; a read error may explain this. The chain links TRBV7-8 to TRBJ2-6; D may correspond to TRBD1 or TRBD2 (5 bases each). In germline, CDR1 is SGHVS, CDR2 FQNEAQ. This CDR3 has 18 residues. CDR3 region: CASSLLGLDLPGANVLTF. Written as DNA, the CDR3 is TGTGCCAGCAGCTTATTGGGGTTGGACTTACCTGGGGCCAACGTCCTAACGTTC. Filled out from reference TRBV7-8 and TRBJ2-6, the complete variable domain reads GAGVSQSPRYKVAKRGQDVALRCDPISGHVSLFWYQQALGQGPEFLTYFQNEAQLDKSGLPSDRFFAERPEGSVSTLKIQRTQQEDSAVYLCASSLLGLDLPGANVLTFGAGSRLTVL.

A word on this clonotype: This CDR3 fails to terminate in the conserved phenylalanine or tryptophan, so it likely reflects a read error. V is TRBV12-3 or TRBV12-4 and J is TRBJ2-7; D not certain. V was clipped by 10 bases and J by 4 bases, with 17 bases between them. The CDR3 is 13 amino acids. CDR3 amino acids: CANSSPIGYEQYL. CDR3 sequence (DNA): TGTGCCAACAGCTCTCCCATAGGGTACGAGCAGTACCTC.

Worth noting for this clonotype: Since the CDR3 does not end with the conserved phenylalanine or tryptophan, this likely comes from a read error. Because the CDR3's place on the DNA is in doubt, the DNA is left out and the CDR3 is given as listed by TCRdb. The chain links TRBV6-2 or TRBV6-3 to TRBJ1-2. Germline lookup yields CDR1 MNHEY and CDR2 SVGEGT. The CDR3 spans 13 amino acids, including both terminal residues. The chain's CDR3 is CASSLQGCGGYTY.

Details on this clonotype: The junction differs from germline at one of its ends, possibly a read error. The chain has TRBV7-8 and TRBJ2-1; D is uncertain. The CDR3 has 12 amino acids. CDR1 is SGHVS, CDR2 FQNEAQ, per germline. The CDR3 spells CANSLGLYEQFF. The CDR3 DNA sequence: TGTGCCAACAGCTTAGGGCTGTATGAGCAGTTTTTC.

In regard to this clonotype: A much bigger clone sits one base away, suggesting this may be a read error. No conserved phenylalanine or tryptophan is present at the end of the CDR3, so a read error is the likely explanation. The rearrangement joins TRBV6-6 to TRBJ2-4, with TRBD2 as a possible D gene (6 bases). The germline CDR1 and CDR2 sequences are MNHNY and SVGAGI (reference sequence). The CDR3 extends over 14 amino acids. The V end was cut by 5 bases, the J end by 1 base, with 9 bases between. The CDR3 DNA sequence: TGTGCCAGCAGTGCTCGGGGGGCCAAAAACATTCAGTACCTC. Encoded protein: CASSARGAKNIQYL.

Comments on this clonotype: The junction does not match germline at one end; this may be a read error. This sequence joins TRBV4-1 and TRBJ2-1; 8 positions agree with TRBD2. Germline V gene lookup returns CDR1 MGHRA and CDR2 YSYEKL. CDR3 length: 17 residues. CDR3 amino acids: CASSQVGGRISPNEHLF. Here the CDR3 DNA reads TGCGCCAGCAGCCAAGTGGGCGGGAGGATATCCCCGAATGAGCATCTCTTC.

A note on this clonotype: One end of the junction does not line up with germline, which may come from a read error. The gene calls are TRBV12-3 or TRBV12-4 and TRBJ2-3, with a weak D call TRBD1 (6 bases). The length of the CDR3 is 17 residues. CDR3 nucleotides: TGTGCCGGCATTCCCCTCCTAGGACCACAAAGGACAGATACGCAATATTTT. This translates into CAGIPLLGPQRTDTQYF.

Concerning this clonotype: The CDR3 end shows no conserved phenylalanine or tryptophan, and so a read error is likely. V and J are TRBV6-5 and TRBJ2-5, with 7 bases aligning to TRBD1. Per germline, CDR1 MNHEY and CDR2 SVGAGI. The CDR3 contains 13 residues. In nucleotides, the CDR3 is TGCGCCAGCAGTACCGAGAGGGGGCTGACCCAGTACCTC. Its translation is CASSTERGLTQYL.

The gene calls are TRBV6-5 and TRBJ2-2, with D tentatively TRBD2 (5 bases). Germline V lookup: CDR1 MNHEY, CDR2 SVGAGI. The germline V and J ends were trimmed by 0 bases and 4 bases, with 18 bases remaining between them. There are 18 residues in the CDR3. CDR3 region: CASSYSREVGIGTGELFF. The CDR3 region has the DNA TGTGCCAGCAGTTACTCCCGAGAGGTCGGGATCGGCACCGGGGAGCTGTTTTTT.

Concerning this clonotype: Since no conserved phenylalanine or tryptophan closes the CDR3, a read error is the likely cause. The chain recombines TRBV6-5 with TRBJ2-2; 7 positions match TRBD2. The CDR3 runs to 15 residues. Germline assignment: CDR1 MNHEY and CDR2 SVGAGI. With 11 bases clipped from V and 0 bases from J, the junction kept 9 bases outside the gene matches. The CDR3 reads CARPSSGANTGELFY. The CDR3 DNA reads as TGTGCCCGCCCCTCTAGCGGAGCGAACACCGGGGAGCTGTTTTAT.

In the case of this clonotype: One junction end does not reproduce the germline sequence, and a read error may be involved. CDR3 region: CASSARDRECKRWSNTKAFF. CDR3 in DNA: TGTGCCAGCAGTGCTCGGGACAGGGAGTGTAAGAGGTGGAGTAACACTAAAGCTTTCTTT. The chain links TRBV11-2 to TRBJ1-1; 9 nucleotides agree with TRBD1. The germline V gene has CDR1 SGHAT and CDR2 FQNNGV. The CDR3 is 20 amino acids. The entire variable domain, with the rest obtained from reference TRBV11-2 and TRBJ1-1, is as follows: EAGVAQSPRYKIIEKRQSVAFWCNPISGHATLYWYQQILGQGPKLLIQFQNNGVVDDSQLPKDRFSAERLKGVDSTLKIQPAKLEDSAVYLCASSARDRECKRWSNTKAFFGQGTRLTVV.

A few counts support this clonotype. The conserved final phenylalanine or tryptophan is absent from the CDR3, which likely points to a read error. CDR3: CASSLVGGSYEQYL. As DNA, the CDR3 is TGTGCCAGCAGTTTGGTTGGGGGATCCTACGAGCAGTACCTC. The chain combines TRBV5-6 with TRBJ2-7; D tentatively reads TRBD1 or TRBD2 (5 bases each). The germline gives CDR1 SGHDT, CDR2 YYEEEE. The CDR3 spans 14 residues.

V and J are TRBV11-2 and TRBJ2-3; D tentatively fits TRBD1 or TRBD2 (5 bases each). This CDR3 comprises 13 residues. Germline values: CDR1 SGHAT, CDR2 FQNNGV. V shed 9 bases and J shed 6 bases, with 16 bases lying between them. The CDR3 loop reads CASSQQWGDTQYF. The CDR3 region has the DNA TGTGCCAGTAGCCAACAGTGGGGGGATACGCAGTATTTT.

This clonotype has more than one count but fewer than ten. This rearrangement joins TRBV11-3 to TRBJ2-1; perhaps TRBD2 as D (6 bases). Germline assignment: CDR1 SGHNT and CDR2 YENEEA. This CDR3 has 13 amino acids. The germline V and J ends were trimmed by 6 bases and 3 bases, with 9 bases remaining between them. The CDR3 DNA reads as TGTGCCAGCAGTGCCGGGGGCTACAATGAGCAGTTCTTC. It yields the protein CASSAGGYNEQFF.

To note about this clonotype: The missing conserved phenylalanine or tryptophan at the end of this CDR3 makes a read error likely. The genes are TRBV11-2 and TRBJ2-2; no definite D call. Germline V gives CDR1 SGHAT, CDR2 FQNNGV. The CDR3 sequence is 16 residues long. DNA of the CDR3: TGTGCCAGCACCCCCGATCCCCAATTGAACATCGGGGAGCTGTTTATT. Residues: CASTPDPQLNIGELFI.

A few counts support this clonotype. J is TRBJ2-1 and V is TRBV11-1; 7 positions match TRBD2. The CDR3 contains 15 residues. Germline CDR1 is SGHAT and CDR2 is FQDESV (reference sequence). The J segment lost 12 bases and the V segment lost 4 bases, leaving 15 bases of the junction unmatched. The CDR3 bases are TGTGCCAGCAGCTGGGGAGGGCATCTACTGGGAGTGCAGTTCTTC. Protein: CASSWGGHLLGVQFF.

As regards this clonotype: A junction boundary mismatches the germline segment, possibly from a read error. The chain recombines TRBV11-2 with TRBJ2-1; 7 nucleotides agree with TRBD2. Germline V gene sequence: CDR1 SGHAT, CDR2 FQNNGV. The CDR3 contains 14 residues. The CDR3 nucleotides read TGTGCCAGCAGCCTCGGGGGGACGTGGGGTGAGGAGTTCTTC. This codes for CASSLGGTWGEEFF.

About this clonotype: A read error may produce the germline difference seen at one junction end. The V call is TRBV6-5, the J call TRBJ2-2; TRBD2 matches 9 bases. The CDR3 extends over 16 amino acids. Per the germline V gene, CDR1 is MNHEY and CDR2 is SVGAGI. The CDR3 region is CTSRRTSARDTGELFF. In DNA form, the CDR3 reads TGTACCAGCAGGCGGACTAGCGCCCGAGACACCGGGGAGCTGTTCTTT.

On this clonotype: One end of the junction varies from germline; a read error may be responsible. This chain connects TRBV28 to TRBJ2-1, with D possibly being TRBD2 (6 bases). CDR1 is MDHEN and CDR2 is SYDVKM in the germline V gene. The CDR3 is 16 residues long. CDR3 residues: CASSWGEHSSYNEQLF. The CDR3 DNA follows: TGTGCCAGCAGTTGGGGGGAGCATAGCTCCTACAATGAGCAGCTCTTC.

This clonotype was seen ten or more times. The chain is built from TRBV11-2 and TRBJ2-7, with 10 nucleotides matching TRBD1. The CDR3 runs 15 residues. Germline V gives CDR1 SGHAT, CDR2 FQNNGV. The V gene end was trimmed by 5 bases and the J gene end by 10 bases; junction bases not matched to a gene: 14. In nucleotides, the CDR3 is TGTGCCAGCAGCACAGGGGCTGGGACAGGGGTTCCCCAGTACTTC. This encodes CASSTGAGTGVPQYF.

About this clonotype itself: At one end the junction does not follow the germline gene, possibly because of a read error. The chain combines TRBV11-1 with TRBJ2-3; D is perhaps TRBD1 or TRBD2 (5 bases each). The germline V gene has CDR1 SGHAT and CDR2 FQDESV (reference sequence). CDR3 length equals 19 residues. The CDR3 spells CVSSSGGSSVGALTDTLYF. The CDR3 region has the DNA TGTGTCAGCAGCTCTGGGGGAAGCTCTGTTGGAGCCCTCACAGATACGCTGTATTTT.

The V gene is TRBV11-2, the J gene TRBJ2-3, with TRBD1 identical over 7 bases. This CDR3 comprises 16 residues. Germline trimming cut 5 bases from V and 5 bases from J; bases unmatched to any gene: 13. CDR1 and CDR2 from the germline V gene are SGHAT and FQNNGV. The CDR3 DNA reads TGTGCCAGCAGCCGGATGCGACAGGGAACGGAAGATACGCAGTATTTT. Translating gives CASSRMRQGTEDTQYF.

Comments on this clonotype: A junction end diverges from the germline sequence, so it may reflect a read error. The rearrangement joins TRBV4-3 to TRBJ2-1, with D unresolved. Germline CDR1 LGHNA, CDR2 YSLEER. The CDR3 extends over 14 amino acids. The chain's CDR3 is CVSSHTALVNGQFF. Written as DNA, the CDR3 is TGCGTCAGCAGCCACACAGCGTTGGTCAATGGGCAGTTCTTC.

In the case of this clonotype: The junction departs from germline at one end; a sequencing error may be responsible. The rearrangement joins TRBV10-3 to TRBJ2-1; D perhaps matches TRBD2 (5 bases). The V gene's germline CDR1 is ENHRY and CDR2 SYGVKD. CDR3 length: 14 amino acids. The CDR3 sequence: CAINPTVTRDDQFF. As DNA, the CDR3 is TGTGCCATCAATCCCACGGTGACCCGGGATGATCAGTTCTTC.

Worth noting for this clonotype: One end of the junction fails to match germline, which may point to a read error. The chain joins TRBV11-2 to TRBJ2-7; D gene uncertain. The CDR3 extends over 17 amino acids. CDR1 and CDR2 (germline): SGHAT, FQNNGV. For the CDR3, the DNA is TGTGCCAGCAGTTTAGGAAGTACAGCTCTGAGCTCATACGAGCAGTACTTC. This sequence encodes CASSLGSTALSSYEQYF.

For this clonotype: Since no conserved phenylalanine or tryptophan closes the CDR3, a read error is the likely cause. CDR3 nucleotides: TGTGCCAGTAGTTTAAATTCGAGAATTGACCCCACGGGGCAGTTCCTC. Its protein is CASSLNSRIDPTGQFL. The chain employs TRBV28 and TRBJ2-1; D unclear. There are 16 residues in the CDR3. Germline CDR1 MDHEN, CDR2 SYDVKM.